The rows below give T cell receptor beta chains drawn from one sample of a study of T cells in Graves' hyperthyroidism and ophthalmopathy. TCRdb passed the multiplex PCR reads through MiXCR, listing each CDR3 protein once. Here the sample spans 700,000 or so distinct CDR3 sequences, 14% being singletons. The sequenced sample was blood. These receptors were taken from a woman aged 50 to 65 with Graves' ophthalmopathy. The CDR3 runs from the conserved cysteine through the conserved F or W. The D gene is left open where the match is weak. Some rows mark clone size as missing; the rest say once, few, many or name a class of expanded clone.

abundance: -
j_gene: TRBJ2-5
v_gene: TRBV6-2/TRBV6-3
d_gene: TRBD1
CDR3aa: CASNNRDSHWTQYF
CDR3nt: TGTGCCAGCAACAACCGGGACAGTCACTGGACCCAGTACTTC

abundance: -
j_gene: TRBJ1-1
v_gene: TRBV27
d_gene: TRBD1
CDR3aa: CASSLGQGAAFF
CDR3nt: TGTGCCAGCAGTCTAGGACAGGGTGCAGCTTTCTTT

abundance: many
j_gene: TRBJ2-7
v_gene: TRBV20-1
d_gene: -
CDR3aa: CSARTLGRRITYEQYF
CDR3nt: TGCAGTGCTAGGACTTTGGGACGCCGAATTACCTACGAGCAGTACTTC

abundance: many
j_gene: TRBJ2-7
v_gene: TRBV28
d_gene: -
CDR3aa: CASSHSGSSYEQYF
CDR3nt: TGTGCCAGCAGCCATAGCGGTAGCTCCTACGAGCAGTACTTC

abundance: many
j_gene: TRBJ2-5
v_gene: TRBV7-3
d_gene: TRBD2
CDR3aa: CASSLRSGAGEETQYF
CDR3nt: TGTGCCAGCAGCTTAAGGTCCGGAGCGGGAGAGGAGACCCAGTACTTC

abundance: -
j_gene: TRBJ2-3
v_gene: TRBV6-1
d_gene: TRBD2
CDR3aa: CASIGRLAGDTQYF
CDR3nt: TGTGCCAGCATAGGGAGGCTAGCGGGAGATACGCAGTATTTT

abundance: -
j_gene: TRBJ2-3
v_gene: TRBV20-1
d_gene: TRBD2
CDR3aa: CSADWSSGKPDTQYF
CDR3nt: TGCAGTGCTGACTGGAGTAGCGGGAAGCCAGATACGCAGTATTTT

abundance: -
j_gene: TRBJ2-7
v_gene: TRBV4-3
d_gene: -
CDR3aa: CASSQATASSYEQYF
CDR3nt: TGCGCCAGCAGCCAAGCGACAGCGAGCTCCTACGAGCAGTACTTC

abundance: many
j_gene: TRBJ2-3
v_gene: TRBV3-1
d_gene: -
CDR3aa: CASSRGLKSTDTQYF
CDR3nt: TGTGCCAGCAGCCGAGGGCTGAAAAGCACAGATACGCAGTATTTT

abundance: -
j_gene: TRBJ2-2
v_gene: TRBV5-1
d_gene: -
CDR3aa: CASSLGLVADTGELFF
CDR3nt: TGCGCCAGCAGCTTGGGACTAGTGGCGGACACCGGGGAGCTGTTTTTT

abundance: many
j_gene: TRBJ2-5
v_gene: TRBV5-1
d_gene: -
CDR3aa: CASSLEGRRETQYF
CDR3nt: TGCGCCAGCAGCTTGGAGGGACGACGGGAGACCCAGTACTTC

abundance: few
j_gene: TRBJ2-1
v_gene: TRBV24-1
d_gene: -
CDR3aa: CATSDGASSYNEQFF
CDR3nt: TGTGCCACCAGTGATGGGGCTAGCTCCTACAATGAGCAGTTCTTC

abundance: -
j_gene: TRBJ2-1
v_gene: TRBV30
d_gene: -
CDR3aa: CAWSEMGARYNEQFF
CDR3nt: TGTGCCTGGAGTGAGATGGGGGCCAGATACAATGAGCAGTTCTTC

abundance: many
j_gene: TRBJ2-1
v_gene: TRBV6-1
d_gene: TRBD2
CDR3aa: CASTSGRTSGGWNEQFF
CDR3nt: TGTGCCAGCACCTCAGGACGGACTAGCGGGGGGTGGAATGAGCAGTTCTTC

abundance: -
j_gene: TRBJ2-2
v_gene: TRBV28
d_gene: TRBD1
CDR3aa: CASSYRTGDNTGELFF
CDR3nt: TGTGCCAGCAGTTATAGGACAGGGGATAACACCGGGGAGCTGTTTTTT

abundance: many
j_gene: TRBJ2-4
v_gene: TRBV12-3/TRBV12-4
d_gene: TRBD2
CDR3aa: CASTPSGRHIQYF
CDR3nt: TGTGCCAGCACCCCTAGCGGGAGACACATTCAGTACTTC

abundance: few
j_gene: TRBJ1-4
v_gene: TRBV19
d_gene: -
CDR3aa: CASAKSGGRRMKKLFF
CDR3nt: TGTGCCAGTGCCAAATCGGGGGGGCGAAGAATGAAAAAACTGTTTTTT

abundance: -
j_gene: TRBJ2-2
v_gene: TRBV7-2
d_gene: -
CDR3aa: CASSLVGGVDTGELFF
CDR3nt: TGTGCCAGCAGCTTAGTTGGGGGCGTGGACACCGGGGAGCTGTTTTTT

abundance: -
j_gene: TRBJ2-6
v_gene: TRBV3-1
d_gene: -
CDR3aa: CASSQDAGAGANVLTF
CDR3nt: TGTGCCAGCAGCCAAGACGCAGGGGCTGGGGCCAACGTCCTGACTTTC

abundance: -
j_gene: TRBJ1-6
v_gene: TRBV5-1
d_gene: -
CDR3aa: CASSLATGGLSSPLHF
CDR3nt: TGCGCCAGCAGCTTGGCAACCGGGGGGTTAAGTTCACCCCTCCACTTT

abundance: many
j_gene: TRBJ1-5
v_gene: TRBV7-2
d_gene: -
CDR3aa: CASSFNNQPQHF
CDR3nt: TGTGCCAGCAGCTTTAACAATCAGCCCCAGCATTTT

abundance: few
j_gene: TRBJ2-5
v_gene: TRBV14
d_gene: -
CDR3aa: CASSPYRTEPETQYF
CDR3nt: TGTGCCAGCAGCCCGTATCGGACAGAACCAGAGACCCAGTACTTC

abundance: -
j_gene: TRBJ2-3
v_gene: TRBV7-3
d_gene: -
CDR3aa: CASSTDTTDTQYF
CDR3nt: TGTGCCAGCAGCACGGACACCACAGATACGCAGTATTTT

abundance: -
j_gene: TRBJ2-1
v_gene: TRBV5-1
d_gene: -
CDR3aa: CASRETYYNEQFF
CDR3nt: TGCGCCAGCAGGGAGACCTACTACAATGAGCAGTTCTTC

abundance: many
j_gene: TRBJ1-2
v_gene: TRBV24-1
d_gene: -
CDR3aa: CATSVGGLSYGYTF
CDR3nt: TGTGCCACCAGTGTCGGGGGCCTAAGCTATGGCTACACCTTC